This TCR beta chain was captured by sequencing in a study of blood T cell repertoires in COVID-19. Whole-study context: Nucleic acid was either cDNA or gDNA, and it came from T cells, B-cell-depleted T cells, or PBMCs.

Germline CDR1 reads SGHRS; CDR2 reads YFSETQ. This CDR3 spans 15 amino acids. V was shortened by 7 bases and J by 9 bases, with 25 bases between the two germline ends. Study processing details: Counts of nucleated cells, estimated from reference gene primer amplification, were obtained. Profiled with immunoSEQ multiplex PCR; TCRdb holds only in-frame clones, not every one. The V and J calls and clone size were taken over from that table, and D and trimming were inferred from the DNA. The table shows about 70,000 clones, with nearly 90% occurring only once. The sample taken for sequencing was peripheral blood. The TCR was taken from a man in his 60s with acute or convalescent COVID-19. The chain recombines TRBV5-1 with TRBJ1-1, with D unresolved. CDR3 nucleotides: TGCGCCAGCCGAATCGCGAACGGACGGGATGGGAAAGCTTTCTTT. Its protein product is CASRIANGRDGKAFF.